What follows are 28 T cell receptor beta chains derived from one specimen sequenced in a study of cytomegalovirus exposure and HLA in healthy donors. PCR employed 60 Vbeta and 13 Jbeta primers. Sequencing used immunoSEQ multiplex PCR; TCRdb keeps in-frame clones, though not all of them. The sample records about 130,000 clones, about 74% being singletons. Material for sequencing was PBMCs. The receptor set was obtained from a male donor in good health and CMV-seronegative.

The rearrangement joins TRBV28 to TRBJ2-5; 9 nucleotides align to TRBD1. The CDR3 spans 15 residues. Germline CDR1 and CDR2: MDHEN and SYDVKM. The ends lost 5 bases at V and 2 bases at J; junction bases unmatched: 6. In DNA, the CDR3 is TGTGCCAGCAGTCTAACCGGGACAGGGCAAGAGACCCAGTACTTC. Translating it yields CASSLTGTGQETQYF.

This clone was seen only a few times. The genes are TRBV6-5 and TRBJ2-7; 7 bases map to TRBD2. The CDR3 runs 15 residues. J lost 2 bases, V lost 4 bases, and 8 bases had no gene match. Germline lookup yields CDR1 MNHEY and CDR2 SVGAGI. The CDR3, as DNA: TGTGCCAGCAGTTCCCCCGGGCTAGCGGCCTACGAGCAGTACTTC. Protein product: CASSSPGLAAYEQYF.

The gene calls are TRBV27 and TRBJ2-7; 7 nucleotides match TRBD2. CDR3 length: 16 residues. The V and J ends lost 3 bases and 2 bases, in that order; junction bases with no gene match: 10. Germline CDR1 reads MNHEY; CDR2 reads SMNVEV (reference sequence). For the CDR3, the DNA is TGTGCCAGCAGTTTCTCCGCGGGGGAATACCCCTACGAGCAGTACTTC. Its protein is CASSFSAGEYPYEQYF.

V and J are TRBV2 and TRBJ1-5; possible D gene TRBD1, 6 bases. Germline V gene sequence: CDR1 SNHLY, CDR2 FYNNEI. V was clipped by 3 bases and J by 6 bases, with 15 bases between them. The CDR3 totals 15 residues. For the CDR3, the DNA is TGTGCCAGCAGTGACTCCAGGGGTGGGCGTCAGCCCCAGCATTTT. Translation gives CASSDSRGGRQPQHF.

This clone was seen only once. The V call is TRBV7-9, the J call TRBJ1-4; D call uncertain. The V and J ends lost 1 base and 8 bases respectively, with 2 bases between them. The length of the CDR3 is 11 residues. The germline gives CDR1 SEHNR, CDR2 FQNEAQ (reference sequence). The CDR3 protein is CASSLVEKLFF. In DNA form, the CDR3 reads TGTGCCAGCAGCTTAGTAGAAAAACTGTTTTTT.

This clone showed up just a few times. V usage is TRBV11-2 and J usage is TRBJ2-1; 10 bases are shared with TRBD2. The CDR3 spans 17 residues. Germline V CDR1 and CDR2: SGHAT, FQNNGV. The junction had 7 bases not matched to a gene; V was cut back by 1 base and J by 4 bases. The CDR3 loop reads CASSLGASGGPYNEQFF. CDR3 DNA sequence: TGTGCCAGCAGCTTAGGAGCTAGCGGGGGCCCATACAATGAGCAGTTCTTC. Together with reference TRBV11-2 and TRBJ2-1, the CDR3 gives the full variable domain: EAGVAQSPRYKIIEKRQSVAFWCNPISGHATLYWYQQILGQGPKLLIQFQNNGVVDDSQLPKDRFSAERLKGVDSTLKIQPAKLEDSAVYLCASSLGASGGPYNEQFFGPGTRLTVL.

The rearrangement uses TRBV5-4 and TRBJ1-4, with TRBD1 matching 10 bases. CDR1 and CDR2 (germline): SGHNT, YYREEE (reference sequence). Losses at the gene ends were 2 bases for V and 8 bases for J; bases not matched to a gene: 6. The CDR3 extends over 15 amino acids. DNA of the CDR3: TGTGCCAGCAGCTTTCCGGGACAGGGGAACGAAAAACTGTTTTTT. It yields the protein CASSFPGQGNEKLFF.

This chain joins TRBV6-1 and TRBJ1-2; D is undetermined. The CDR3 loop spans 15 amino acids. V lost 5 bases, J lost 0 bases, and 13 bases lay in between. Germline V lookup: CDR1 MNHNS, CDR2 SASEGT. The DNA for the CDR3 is TGTGCCAGCAGTTCCCCGATGGAGGCTAACTATGGCTACACCTTC. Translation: CASSSPMEANYGYTF.

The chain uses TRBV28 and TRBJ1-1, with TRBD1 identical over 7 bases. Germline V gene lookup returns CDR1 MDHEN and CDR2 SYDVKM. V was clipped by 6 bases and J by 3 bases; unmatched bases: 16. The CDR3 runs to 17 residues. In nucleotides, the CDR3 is TGTGCCAGCAGCCTATTTCAGGGGGGCGGTGTGTACACTGAAGCTTTCTTT. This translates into CASSLFQGGGVYTEAFF.

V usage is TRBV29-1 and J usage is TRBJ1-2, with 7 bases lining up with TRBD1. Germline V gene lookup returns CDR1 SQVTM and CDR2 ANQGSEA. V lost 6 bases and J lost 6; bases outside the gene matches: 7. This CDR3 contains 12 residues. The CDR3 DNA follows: TGCAGCGTAACAACAGGGGCGGATGGCTACACCTTC. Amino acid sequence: CSVTTGADGYTF.

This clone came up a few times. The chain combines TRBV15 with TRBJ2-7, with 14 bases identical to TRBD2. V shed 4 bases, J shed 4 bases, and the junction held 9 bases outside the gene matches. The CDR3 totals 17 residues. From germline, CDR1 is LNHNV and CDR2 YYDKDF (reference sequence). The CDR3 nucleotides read TGTGCCACCAGCACCGAAGGGGGACTAGCGGGAGAGTACGAGCAGTACTTC. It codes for CATSTEGGLAGEYEQYF. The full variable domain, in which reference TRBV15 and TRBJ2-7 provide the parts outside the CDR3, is DAMVIQNPRYQVTQFGKPVTLSCSQTLNHNVMYWYQQKSSQAPKLLFHYYDKDFNNEADTPDNFQSRRPNTSFCFLDIRSPGLGDTAMYLCATSTEGGLAGEYEQYFGPGTRLTVT.

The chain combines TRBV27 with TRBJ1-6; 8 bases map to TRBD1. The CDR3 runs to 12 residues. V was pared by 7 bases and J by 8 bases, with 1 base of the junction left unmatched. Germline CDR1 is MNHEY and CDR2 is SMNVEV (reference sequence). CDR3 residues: CASKTGDSPLHF. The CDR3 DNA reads TGTGCCAGCAAGACAGGGGATTCACCCCTCCACTTT.

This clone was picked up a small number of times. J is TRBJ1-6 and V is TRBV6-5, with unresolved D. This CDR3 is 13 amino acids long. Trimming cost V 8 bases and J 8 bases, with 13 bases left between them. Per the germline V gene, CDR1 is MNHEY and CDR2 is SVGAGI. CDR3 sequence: CASGRLSDSPLHF. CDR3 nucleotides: TGTGCCAGCGGGAGGTTGAGTGATTCACCCCTCCACTTT.

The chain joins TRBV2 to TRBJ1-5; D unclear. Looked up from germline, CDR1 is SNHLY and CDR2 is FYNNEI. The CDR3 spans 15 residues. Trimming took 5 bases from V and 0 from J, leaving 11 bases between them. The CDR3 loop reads CASSKTGNSNQPQHF. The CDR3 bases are TGTGCCAGCAGTAAAACGGGGAATAGCAATCAGCCCCAGCATTTT. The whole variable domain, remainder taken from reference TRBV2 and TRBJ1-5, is EPEVTQTPSHQVTQMGQEVILRCVPISNHLYFYWYRQILGQKVEFLVSFYNNEISEKSEIFDDQFSVERPDGSNFTLKIRSTKLEDSAMYFCASSKTGNSNQPQHFGDGTRLSIL.

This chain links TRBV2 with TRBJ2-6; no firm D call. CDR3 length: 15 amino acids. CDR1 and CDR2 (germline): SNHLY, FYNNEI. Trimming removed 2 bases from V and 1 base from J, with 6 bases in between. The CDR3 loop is CASSEKRSGANVLTF. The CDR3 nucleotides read TGTGCCAGCAGTGAAAAGCGTTCTGGGGCCAACGTCCTGACTTTC.

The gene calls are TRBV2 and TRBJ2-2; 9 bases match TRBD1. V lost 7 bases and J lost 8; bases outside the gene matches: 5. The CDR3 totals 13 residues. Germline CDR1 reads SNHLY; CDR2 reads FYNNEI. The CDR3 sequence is CASTRQGVGELFF. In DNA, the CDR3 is TGTGCCAGCACGAGACAGGGGGTGGGGGAGCTGTTTTTT. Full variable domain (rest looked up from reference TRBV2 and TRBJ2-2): EPEVTQTPSHQVTQMGQEVILRCVPISNHLYFYWYRQILGQKVEFLVSFYNNEISEKSEIFDDQFSVERPDGSNFTLKIRSTKLEDSAMYFCASTRQGVGELFFGEGSRLTVL.

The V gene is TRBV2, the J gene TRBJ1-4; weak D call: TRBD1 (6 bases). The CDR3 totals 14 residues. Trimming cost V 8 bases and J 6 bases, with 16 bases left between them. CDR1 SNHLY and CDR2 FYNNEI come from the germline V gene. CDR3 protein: CASSKGGGYEKLFF. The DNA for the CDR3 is TGTGCCAGCTCCAAGGGGGGGGGATATGAAAAACTGTTTTTT.

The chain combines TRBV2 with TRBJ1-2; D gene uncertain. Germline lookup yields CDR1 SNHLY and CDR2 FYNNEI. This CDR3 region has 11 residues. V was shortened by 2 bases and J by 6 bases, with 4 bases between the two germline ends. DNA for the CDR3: TGTGCCAGCAGTGAACATGATGGCTACACCTTC. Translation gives CASSEHDGYTF.

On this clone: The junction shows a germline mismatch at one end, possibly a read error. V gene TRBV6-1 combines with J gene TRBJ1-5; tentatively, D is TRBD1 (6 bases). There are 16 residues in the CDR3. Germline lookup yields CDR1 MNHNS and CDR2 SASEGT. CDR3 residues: CASSELRGIYNRPQHF. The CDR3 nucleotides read TGTGCCAGCAGTGAACTGAGGGGGATATACAATCGGCCCCAGCATTTT.

Written as DNA, the CDR3 is TGTGCCAGTAGTATCTGGACAGGGGGCCCGGCAGCTTTCTTT. This encodes CASSIWTGGPAAFF. The rearrangement uses TRBV19 and TRBJ1-1; 11 bases line up with TRBD1. The germline gives CDR1 LNHDA, CDR2 SQIVND (reference sequence). The CDR3 covers 14 residues. J was trimmed by 10 bases and V by 3 bases; bases with no gene match: 7.

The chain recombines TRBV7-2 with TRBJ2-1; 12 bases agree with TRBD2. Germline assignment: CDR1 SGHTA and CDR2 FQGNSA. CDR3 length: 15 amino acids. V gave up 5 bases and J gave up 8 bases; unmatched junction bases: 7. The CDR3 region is CASSLTSGRGDEQFF. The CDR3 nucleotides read TGTGCCAGCAGCCTGACTAGCGGGAGAGGGGATGAGCAGTTCTTC.

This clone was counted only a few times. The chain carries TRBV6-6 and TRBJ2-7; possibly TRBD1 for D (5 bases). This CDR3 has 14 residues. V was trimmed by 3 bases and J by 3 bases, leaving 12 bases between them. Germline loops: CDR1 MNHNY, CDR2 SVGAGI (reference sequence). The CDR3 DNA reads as TGTGCCAGCAGTTATAGGGGCAGTGGCTACGAGCAGTACTTC. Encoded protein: CASSYRGSGYEQYF.

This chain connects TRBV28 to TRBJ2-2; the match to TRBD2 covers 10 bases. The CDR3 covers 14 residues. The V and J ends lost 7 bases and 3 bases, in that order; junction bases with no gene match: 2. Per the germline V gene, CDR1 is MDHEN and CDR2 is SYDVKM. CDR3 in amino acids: CASKRGGYTGELFF. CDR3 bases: TGTGCCAGCAAGCGGGGGGGTTACACCGGGGAGCTGTTTTTT.

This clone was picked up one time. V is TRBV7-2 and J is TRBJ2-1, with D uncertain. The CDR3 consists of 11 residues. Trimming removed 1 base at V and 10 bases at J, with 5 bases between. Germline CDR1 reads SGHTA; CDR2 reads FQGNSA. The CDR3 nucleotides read TGTGCCAGCAGCTTAGGCAGGGAGCAGTTCTTC. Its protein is CASSLGREQFF. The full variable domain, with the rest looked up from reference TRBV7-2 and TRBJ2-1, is GAGVSQSPSNKVTEKGKDVELRCDPISGHTALYWYRQSLGQGLEFLIYFQGNSAPDKSGLPSDRFSAERTGGSVSTLTIQRTQQEDSAVYLCASSLGREQFFGPGTRLTVL.

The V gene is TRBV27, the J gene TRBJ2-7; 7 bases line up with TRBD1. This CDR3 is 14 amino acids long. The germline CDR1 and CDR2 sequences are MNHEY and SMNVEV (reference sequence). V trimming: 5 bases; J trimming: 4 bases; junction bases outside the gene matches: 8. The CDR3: CASSRLGQPYEQYF. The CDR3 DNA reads TGTGCCAGCAGTCGACTGGGACAGCCTTACGAGCAGTACTTC.

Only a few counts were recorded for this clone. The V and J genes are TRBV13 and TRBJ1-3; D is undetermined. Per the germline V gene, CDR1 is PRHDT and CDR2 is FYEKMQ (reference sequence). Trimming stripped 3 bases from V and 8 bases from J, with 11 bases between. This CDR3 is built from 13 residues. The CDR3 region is CASSFSSGYTIYF. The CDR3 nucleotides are TGTGCCAGCAGCTTTTCCAGCGGATACACCATATATTTT. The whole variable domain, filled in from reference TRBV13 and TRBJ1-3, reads AAGVIQSPRHLIKEKRETATLKCYPIPRHDTVYWYQQGPGQDPQFLISFYEKMQSDKGSIPDRFSAQQFSDYHSELNMSSLELGDSALYFCASSFSSGYTIYFGEGSWLTVV.

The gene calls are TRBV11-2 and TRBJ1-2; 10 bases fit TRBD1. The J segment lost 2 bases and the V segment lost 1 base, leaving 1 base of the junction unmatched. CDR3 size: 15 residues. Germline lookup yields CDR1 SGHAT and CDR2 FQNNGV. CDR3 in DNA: TGTGCCAGCAGCTTAGGGGGACAGGGGAACTATGGCTACACCTTC. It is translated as CASSLGGQGNYGYTF.

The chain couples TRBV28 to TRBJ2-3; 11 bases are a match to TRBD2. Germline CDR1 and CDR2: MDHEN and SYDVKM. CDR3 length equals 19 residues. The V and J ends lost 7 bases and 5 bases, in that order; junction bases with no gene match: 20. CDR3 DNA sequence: TGTGCCAGCACCGAGGGTAGGTGGGCTAGCGGGAGGCAGGAAGATACGCAGTATTTT. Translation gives CASTEGRWASGRQEDTQYF.